A selection of T cell receptor beta chains follows, all from one sample in a study of blood T cell repertoires in COVID-19. Sequencing used immunoSEQ multiplex PCR; TCRdb keeps in-frame clones, though not all of them. The sample contains around 46,000 clones, over 70% of which appear only once. The sample consisted of peripheral blood. The source of these receptors is a human donor in a cohort sampled during active COVID-19. The CDR3 runs from the conserved cysteine through the conserved F or W. A D gene is named only where the DNA matches it firmly.

>TRBV5-4|TRBD2|TRBJ2-7
CASSFPGLAGGDEQYF
>TRBV2|TRBD1|TRBJ1-5
CASSADRGNQPQHF
>TRBV11-2|TRBD1|TRBJ2-1
CASSLLRTGVFGQFF
>TRBV5-1|NA|TRBJ1-1
CASSDLRTALRTEAFF
>TRBV5-8|NA|TRBJ1-6
CASSLGGTSNSPLHF
>TRBV6-5|TRBD1|TRBJ2-7
CASHTGQGSYEQYF
>TRBV9|TRBD1|TRBJ1-2
CASSVGQGYGYTF
>TRBV24-1|NA|TRBJ2-5
CATSDYRGLAGGFETQYF
>TRBV11-2|NA|TRBJ2-7
CASSLFVSSYEQYF
>TRBV4-1|NA|TRBJ1-1
CASSQDIRGLNTEAFF
>TRBV7-6|NA|TRBJ1-3
CASSLLAVVVQPGGSSGNTIYF
>TRBV5-1|TRBD2|TRBJ2-7
CASSDPGKGLGGYEQYF
>TRBV5-6|TRBD1|TRBJ2-1
CASSHDRGSFTYNEQFF
>TRBV3-1/TRBV3-2|TRBD1|TRBJ1-2
CASSQDWDRAYGYTF
>TRBV7-9|TRBD1|TRBJ2-7
CASSHTGTGYEQYF
>TRBV5-1|NA|TRBJ2-1
CASSRSNEQFF
>TRBV5-1|TRBD1|TRBJ2-7
CASKTRQGYEQYF
>TRBV28|NA|TRBJ2-6
CASSLAKTGANVLTF
>TRBV27|NA|TRBJ1-6
CASSFSQRQGSPLHF
>TRBV2|TRBD2|TRBJ2-5
CASSDPRTSEPGKETQYF
>TRBV5-1|TRBD2|TRBJ2-1
CASSRTSGGANEQFF
>TRBV27|TRBD2|TRBJ2-3
CASSSLAGGADTQYF
>TRBV24-1|NA|TRBJ2-3
CATSESGSTDTQYF
>TRBV19|NA|TRBJ2-5
CASSILSGNQETQYF
>TRBV27|TRBD1|TRBJ1-2
CASSLFGRGSWFGGYTF
>TRBV27|NA|TRBJ2-5
CASSLSSNSGTQYF
>TRBV5-6|NA|TRBJ2-7
CASSSTGYGEQYF